Each of the 23 T cell receptor beta chains below was sequenced from the same sample in a study of molecular identifiers for immune sequencing clone quantification (dated by TCRdb to 2016 to 2019). Receptor amplification or capture employed PCR. Reads for this sample came from a NextSeq 500. The public reads were reprocessed in TCRdb via fastp at Q25 and MiXCR, keeping in-frame beta chains. Entries that share a CDR3 protein sequence are merged under the most common genes and DNA. For this sample there are nearly 650,000 distinct CDR3 sequences; 25% appear just once. The ten largest clones take up 0.78% of the sample. Material for sequencing was naive CD8+ T cells from blood, with Jurkat cell RNA spiked in. Interpreted using the paper, the cell subset or site label stands for: FACS-sorted CD8+CD4-CCR7+CD45RA+ naive T cells. These receptors were taken from a human donor in good health. Some libraries in this study had Jurkat cell RNA spiked in.

In this sample, this clonotype turned up many times. The rearrangement links TRBV12-3 or TRBV12-4 to TRBJ1-1; D call uncertain. The CDR3 runs 12 residues. V lost 4 bases and J lost 10, with 13 bases in between. In nucleotides, the CDR3 is TGTGCCAGCAGTTGGGGAACTACGGCAGCTTTCTTT. It specifies CASSWGTTAAFF.

The chain links TRBV20-1 to TRBJ2-7; 7 bases align to TRBD1. Germline V CDR1 and CDR2: DFQATT, SNEGSKA (reference sequence). V shed 0 bases and J 3 bases; nucleotides not matched to a gene: 11. CDR3 length: 16 residues. CDR3 sequence reads: CSARDLQGSPHYEQYF. Here the CDR3 DNA reads TGCAGTGCTAGAGACCTACAGGGGTCCCCGCACTACGAGCAGTACTTC.

As for this clonotype: A clone one base away is much larger, so this may be a read error. The gene calls are TRBV20-1 and TRBJ2-7; TRBD1 matches 9 bases. J lost 6 bases, V lost 6 bases, and 12 bases had no gene match. The length of the CDR3 is 14 residues. Germline CDR1 and CDR2: DFQATT and SNEGSKA (reference sequence). The CDR3 reads CSAPPGQGTGEQYF. The CDR3 coding sequence is TGCAGTGCGCCGCCGGGACAGGGTACTGGCGAGCAGTACTTC.

This clonotype was detected ten times or more. The J gene is TRBJ2-3, the V gene TRBV28, with D possibly matching TRBD1 (6 bases). Trimming stripped 4 bases from V and 5 bases from J, with 13 bases between. CDR1 and CDR2 (germline): MDHEN, SYDVKM. The CDR3 is made up of 14 amino acids. For the CDR3, the DNA is TGTGCCAGCAGTTCACGGGACATCGAAGATACGCAGTATTTT. It specifies CASSSRDIEDTQYF.

This clonotype was counted at least ten times. This sequence joins TRBV28 and TRBJ2-5, with D maybe TRBD1 (6 bases). The CDR3 spans 13 residues. In germline, CDR1 is MDHEN, CDR2 SYDVKM. Trimming cost V 6 bases and J 5 bases, with 13 bases left between them. CDR3 DNA sequence: TGTGCCAGCAGCTCAGGGGTGGGGGAGACCCAGTACTTC. Encoded protein: CASSSGVGETQYF.

This clonotype was counted a few times. The chain has TRBV4-3 and TRBJ2-1, with D perhaps TRBD2 (5 bases). This CDR3 spans 17 amino acids. Germline assignment: CDR1 LGHNA and CDR2 YSLEER. The V end lost 0 bases, the J end lost 5 bases, and 17 bases lay between the germline ends. The CDR3 DNA reads as TGCGCCAGCAGCCAAGACCCGGCGGGTACCTACCACAATGAGCAGTTCTTC. This gives the protein CASSQDPAGTYHNEQFF.

This clonotype appeared a few times. The chain links TRBV27 to TRBJ2-2, with D perhaps being TRBD1 or TRBD2 (5 bases each). The V and J ends lost 5 bases and 6 bases respectively, with 16 bases between them. CDR1 is MNHEY, CDR2 SMNVEV, per germline (reference sequence). This CDR3 spans 15 amino acids. The DNA of the CDR3 is TGTGCCAGCAGTACCGGGACGATCAGGGCCGGGGAGCTGTTTTTT. This codes for CASSTGTIRAGELFF.

Points on this clonotype: This may be a read error: a much more frequent sequence differs by one nucleotide. This chain uses TRBV20-1 with TRBJ1-1; maybe TRBD1 (5 bases). Germline V CDR1 and CDR2: DFQATT, SNEGSKA (reference sequence). The CDR3 is made up of 16 amino acids. Trimming took off 7 bases at V and 3 bases at J, with 24 bases between the two ends. This chain's CDR3 is CSVRGSMAYGDTEAFF. The CDR3 DNA is TGCAGTGTGCGGGGGAGTATGGCTTATGGGGACACTGAAGCTTTCTTT.

The chain recombines TRBV2 with TRBJ2-7, with D possibly matching TRBD2 (5 bases). The CDR3 is made up of 16 amino acids. Trimming pared 6 bases from V and 5 bases from J, leaving 23 bases between. Germline CDR1 is SNHLY and CDR2 is FYNNEI. The CDR3 here is CASSDHGLAATDEQYF. CDR3 sequence (DNA): TGTGCCAGCAGCGATCACGGGCTAGCTGCCACCGACGAGCAGTACTTC. Full variable domain (rest looked up from reference TRBV2 and TRBJ2-7): EPEVTQTPSHQVTQMGQEVILRCVPISNHLYFYWYRQILGQKVEFLVSFYNNEISEKSEIFDDQFSVERPDGSNFTLKIRSTKLEDSAMYFCASSDHGLAATDEQYFGPGTRLTVT.

In the case of this clonotype: Given a much more abundant clone one base away, this may be a read error. This chain uses TRBV10-2 with TRBJ2-3; D call uncertain. Germline V gives CDR1 WSHSY, CDR2 SAAADI. The CDR3 is made up of 12 amino acids. The CDR3 region has the DNA TGCGCCAGCAGTGTCCCCCCAGATGCGCAGTATTTT. Residues: CASSVPPDAQYF.

This clonotype has only a few counts. The gene calls are TRBV7-9 and TRBJ2-1, with unresolved D. Germline V gene lookup returns CDR1 SEHNR and CDR2 FQNEAQ (reference sequence). V shed 4 bases and J shed 7 bases, with 14 bases lying between them. The CDR3 has 14 amino acids. As DNA, the CDR3 is TGTGCCAGCAGCTCGGGCGGTGAGAAGAATGAGCAGTTCTTC. Protein product: CASSSGGEKNEQFF.

V is TRBV6-6 and J is TRBJ1-1, with D unresolved. In germline, CDR1 is MNHNY, CDR2 SVGAGI (reference sequence). Trimming removed 5 bases at V and 0 bases at J, with 10 bases between. The CDR3 loop spans 14 amino acids. The CDR3 is CASSPLTVNTEAFF. CDR3 nucleotide sequence: TGTGCCAGCAGTCCCCTGACTGTGAACACTGAAGCTTTCTTT.

This clonotype was detected a few times. This sequence may be a read error, since a much larger clone differs from it by one base. No conserved phenylalanine or tryptophan is present at the end of the CDR3, so a read error is the likely explanation. This rearrangement joins TRBV9 to TRBJ1-5, with 7 bases aligning to TRBD1. V lost 4 bases to trimming and J lost 0 bases; unmatched junction nucleotides: 4. Germline V gives CDR1 SGDLS, CDR2 YYNGEE. There are 15 residues in the CDR3. CDR3 loop: CASSTDRDSNQPQHL. CDR3 DNA sequence: TGTGCCAGCAGCACTGACAGGGATAGCAATCAGCCCCAGCATCTT.

The sample holds many counts of this clonotype. The chain links TRBV20-1 to TRBJ1-5; TRBD1 aligns across 12 bases. Germline V gives CDR1 DFQATT, CDR2 SNEGSKA (reference sequence). The length of the CDR3 is 17 residues. J gave up 2 bases and V 1 base, and 6 bases lay outside the gene matches. The CDR3 loop is CSARVLGQGAGNQPQHF. CDR3 DNA: TGCAGTGCTAGAGTGTTGGGACAGGGGGCGGGCAATCAGCCCCAGCATTTT.

This clonotype was seen at least ten times. This chain uses TRBV25-1 with TRBJ2-7; D unresolved. The length of the CDR3 is 13 residues. Trimming removed 4 bases from V and 3 bases from J, with 10 bases in between. Germline lookup yields CDR1 MGHDK and CDR2 SYGVNS. The CDR3 DNA reads as TGTGCCAGCAGTGCCCCTGAGGACTACGAGCAGTACTTC. Residues: CASSAPEDYEQYF.

This clonotype was counted at least ten times. The J gene is TRBJ1-1, the V gene TRBV7-9; no clear D. V shed 4 bases and J shed 7 bases, with 13 bases lying between them. CDR3 size: 13 residues. Looked up from germline, CDR1 is SEHNR and CDR2 is FQNEAQ (reference sequence). CDR3 sequence reads: CASSSEWEVEAFF. The CDR3 DNA sequence: TGTGCCAGCAGCTCCGAGTGGGAGGTTGAAGCTTTCTTT.

The rearrangement uses TRBV9 and TRBJ1-1, with D possibly TRBD1 on 6 matching bases. V lost 0 bases and J 8 bases, leaving 14 bases between the germline ends. The germline CDR1 and CDR2 sequences are SGDLS and YYNGEE. There are 14 residues in the CDR3. CDR3 nucleotides: TGTGCCAGCAGCGTAGAGGGGGGGGCCCCCGAAGCTTTCTTT. It specifies CASSVEGGAPEAFF.

Remarks on this clonotype: Given a much more abundant clone one base away, this may be a read error. The J gene is TRBJ2-3, the V gene TRBV7-6; 14 positions agree with TRBD2. CDR1 SGHVS and CDR2 FNYEAQ come from the germline V gene. The CDR3 is 21 residues long. In nucleotides, the CDR3 is TGTGCCAGCAGCTTAGATTATAGGGCTACGGGACTAGCGGGAGATACAGATACGCGGTATTTT. The encoded protein is CASSLDYRATGLAGDTDTRYF. Full variable domain (outside the CDR3, taken from reference TRBV7-6 and TRBJ2-3): GAGVSQSPRYKVTKRGQDVALRCDPISGHVSLYWYRQALGQGPEFLTYFNYEAQQDKSGLPNDRFSAERPEGSISTLTIQRTEQRDSAMYRCASSLDYRATGLAGDTDTRYFGPGTRLTVL.

For this clonotype: A much larger clonotype is one base distant, so this may be a read error. The chain links TRBV7-8 to TRBJ1-5; no definite D call. Per germline, CDR1 SGHVS and CDR2 FQNEAQ. The CDR3 runs to 12 residues. The CDR3 is CASGLASQPQHF. CDR3 coding DNA: TGTGCCAGCGGCTTAGCGAGTCAGCCCCAGCATTTT.

At least ten counts were recorded for this clonotype. This chain connects TRBV5-1 to TRBJ2-3, with D unresolved. CDR1 is SGHRS and CDR2 is YFSETQ in the germline V gene. The V end lost 4 bases, the J end lost 6 bases, and 12 bases lay between the germline ends. CDR3 length equals 13 residues. The DNA of the CDR3 is TGCGCCAGCAGCGTAAAGATGGCGGATACGCAGTATTTT. Its translation: CASSVKMADTQYF.

For this clonotype: Its ends do not fully match the called genes, so a read error is possible. The V gene is TRBV4-3, the J gene TRBJ2-1, with D perhaps matching TRBD2 (5 bases). Germline CDR1 and CDR2: LGHNA and YSLEER. The CDR3 covers 16 residues. Written as DNA, the CDR3 is TGCGCCAGCAGCCAAGGTGCGGGCCTAATCTACAATGAGCAGCTCTTC. This encodes CASSQGAGLIYNEQLF.

This clonotype appeared many times. V gene TRBV9 combines with J gene TRBJ1-1; D uncertain. Germline lookup yields CDR1 SGDLS and CDR2 YYNGEE. With 6 bases removed from V and 4 bases from J, the gap between germline ends came to 13 bases. The CDR3 extends over 13 amino acids. The CDR3 nucleotides are TGTGCCAGCACCCGGGGAGTGGGCACTGAAGCTTTCTTT. This sequence encodes CASTRGVGTEAFF.

This clonotype has just a few counts. Here the CDR3 omits its conserved ending phenylalanine or tryptophan, so a read error is the likely source. The chain recombines TRBV5-1 with TRBJ1-1, with D uncertain. This CDR3 region has 15 residues. The V end was cut by 1 base, the J end by 4 bases, with 14 bases between. In germline, CDR1 is SGHRS, CDR2 YFSETQ. The CDR3 is CASSLSSPSATEAFL. Written as DNA, the CDR3 is TGCGCCAGCAGCTTGTCCTCCCCATCGGCCACTGAAGCTTTCCTT.